This TCR beta chain was observed in a study of T cells in Graves' hyperthyroidism and ophthalmopathy. Findings of the study overall: Blood held most thyroid clonotypes expanded above 0.001 frequency.

The V gene lost 2 bases and the J gene lost 0 bases, with 7 bases spanning the gap. Germline CDR1 reads MNHNY; CDR2 reads SVGAGI (reference sequence). The CDR3 covers 15 residues. Amplification yielded TCR beta CDR3 regions, with RNA transcripts as the source. Using the HTBI primer set, a first-round RT-PCR was run on the TCR CDR3. TCRdb independently ran MiXCR on the multiplex PCR reads; one entry per CDR3 protein. The sample holds nearly 750,000 distinct CDR3 sequences, around a third seen once. This clonotype has ten or more counts. The antigen remains undetermined. The specimen sequenced was blood. This chain links TRBV6-6 with TRBJ1-4; D call uncertain. This clonotype was sampled from a woman aged 40 to 49 with Graves' hyperthyroidism. The CDR3 DNA reads TGTGCCAGCAGTTACCTGGGGACAACTAATGAAAAACTGTTTTTT. Its translation is CASSYLGTTNEKLFF.